This T cell receptor beta chain originates from a study of cytomegalovirus exposure and HLA in healthy donors. The PCR had 60 Vbeta and 13 Jbeta primers. Using immunoSEQ multiplex PCR, the repertoire was profiled, and TCRdb retains in-frame clones only, with some absent. The sample yields about 200,000 clones, approximately 86% seen once. V was pared by 5 bases and J by 2 bases, with 13 bases between. Germline V CDR1 and CDR2: SGHAT, FQNNGV. There are 14 residues in the CDR3. This receptor was taken from a woman aged 25 to 39 in good health and CMV-seronegative. The source material was PBMCs. The chain has TRBV11-2 and TRBJ2-7, with D possibly being TRBD2 (5 bases). DNA of the CDR3: TGTGCCAGCAGCCCCCAAAGCGGAACCTACGAGCAGTACTTC. Residues: CASSPQSGTYEQYF.